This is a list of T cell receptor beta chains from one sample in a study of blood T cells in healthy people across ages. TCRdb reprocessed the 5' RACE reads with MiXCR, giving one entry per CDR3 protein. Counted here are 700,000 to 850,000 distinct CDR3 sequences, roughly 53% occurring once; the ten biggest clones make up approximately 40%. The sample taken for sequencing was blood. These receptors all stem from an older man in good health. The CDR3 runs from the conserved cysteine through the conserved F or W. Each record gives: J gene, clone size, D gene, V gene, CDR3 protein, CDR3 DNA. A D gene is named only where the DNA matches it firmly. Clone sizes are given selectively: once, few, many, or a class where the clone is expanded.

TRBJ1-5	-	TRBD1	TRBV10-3	CAISKGQDNQPQHF	TGTGCCATCAGTAAGGGACAGGACAATCAGCCCCAGCATTTT
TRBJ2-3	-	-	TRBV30	CAWSTSGGYAYF	TGTGCCTGGAGTACTTCTGGCGGATACGCGTATTTT
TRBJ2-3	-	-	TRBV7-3	CASSLLPADSFTDTQYF	TGTGCCAGCAGCTTACTACCAGCCGACAGCTTCACAGATACGCAGTATTTT
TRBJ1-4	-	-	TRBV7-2	CASSFRGPTQEKLFF	TGTGCCAGCAGCTTTAGGGGACCCACCCAAGAAAAACTGTTTTTT
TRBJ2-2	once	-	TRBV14	CASSPRWGHGELFF	TGTGCCAGCAGCCCGAGATGGGGGCACGGGGAGCTGTTTTTT
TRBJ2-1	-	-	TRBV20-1	CSADRGAVNEQFF	TGCAGTGCCGACCGAGGGGCAGTCAATGAGCAGTTCTTC
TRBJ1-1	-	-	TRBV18	CASSPAFDTLNTEAFF	TGTGCCAGCTCACCTGCATTCGACACCTTGAACACTGAAGCTTTCTTT
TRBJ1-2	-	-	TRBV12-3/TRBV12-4	CASRTSSANYGYTF	TGTGCCAGCAGGACCAGCTCAGCTAACTATGGCTACACCTTC
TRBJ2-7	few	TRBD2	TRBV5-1	CASSRSGSSYNEQYF	TGTGCCAGCAGCCGTAGCGGGAGCTCCTACAATGAGCAGTACTTC
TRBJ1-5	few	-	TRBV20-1	CSARDRMAFQPQHF	TGCAGTGCTAGAGATCGTATGGCTTTCCAGCCCCAGCATTTT
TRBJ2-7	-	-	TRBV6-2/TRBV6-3	CASSYGAPRIYEQYF	TGTGCCAGCAGTTACGGTGCTCCTAGAATCTACGAGCAGTACTTC
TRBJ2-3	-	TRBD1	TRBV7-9	CASSPTGSSTDTQYF	TGTGCCAGCAGCCCGACAGGGTCTAGCACAGATACGCAGTATTTT
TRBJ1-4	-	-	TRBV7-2	CASSLGRSRLNEKLFF	TGTGCCAGCAGCTTAGGTAGAAGTAGACTAAATGAAAAACTGTTTTTT
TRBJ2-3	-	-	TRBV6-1	CASRAGWSPRYAYF	TGTGCCAGCAGAGCAGGGTGGAGTCCCAGATACGCGTATTTT
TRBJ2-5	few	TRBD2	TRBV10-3	CAISANTGLATQETQYF	TGTGCCATCAGCGCTAATACAGGACTAGCGACCCAAGAGACCCAGTACTTC
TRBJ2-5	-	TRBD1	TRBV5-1	CAGSRGQIEETQYF	TGCGCCGGCAGCCGGGGACAGATAGAAGAGACCCAGTACTTC
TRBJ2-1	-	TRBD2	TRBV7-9	CASSIIAGGHNEQFF	TGTGCCAGCAGCATAATAGCGGGCGGCCACAATGAGCAGTTCTTC
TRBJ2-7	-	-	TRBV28	CASNRGPPYEQYF	TGTGCCAGCAACCGGGGACCACCTTACGAGCAGTACTTC
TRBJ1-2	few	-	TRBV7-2	CASREGVWSSGYTF	TGTGCCAGCAGGGAGGGAGTTTGGAGCTCTGGCTACACCTTC
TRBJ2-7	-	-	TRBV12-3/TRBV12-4	CASSPPVGGSYEQYF	TGTGCCAGCAGTCCCCCTGTGGGGGGTAGCTACGAGCAGTACTTC
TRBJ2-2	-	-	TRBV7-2	CASSLPSTGELFF	TGTGCCAGCAGCTTACCCTCCACCGGGGAGCTGTTTTTT
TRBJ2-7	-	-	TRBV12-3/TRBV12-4	CASTGGGLTQYF	TGTGCCAGCACTGGAGGAGGACTAACCCAGTACTTC
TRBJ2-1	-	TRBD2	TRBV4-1	CASSQTGLADEQFF	TGCGCCAGCAGCCAGACCGGACTAGCAGATGAGCAGTTCTTC
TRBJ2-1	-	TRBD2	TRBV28	CASSFRGDEQFF	TGTGCCAGCAGTTTTCGGGGGGATGAGCAGTTCTTC
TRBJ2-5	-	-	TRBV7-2	CASSPARTQYF	TGTGCCAGCAGCCCCGCGCGGACCCAGTACTTC
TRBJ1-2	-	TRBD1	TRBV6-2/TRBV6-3	CASGYRGISGGYTF	TGTGCCAGCGGCTACAGGGGGATATCTGGGGGCTACACCTTC
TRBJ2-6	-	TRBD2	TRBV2	CASSDNLAGVPGANVLTF	TGTGCCAGCAGTGACAACCTAGCGGGAGTTCCTGGGGCCAACGTCCTGACTTTC
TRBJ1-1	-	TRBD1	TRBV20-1	CSAKRTGDTEAFF	TGCAGTGCCAAAAGGACAGGGGACACTGAAGCTTTCTTT
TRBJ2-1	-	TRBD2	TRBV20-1	CSARARLAGRYNEQFF	TGCAGTGCTCGCGCCCGGCTAGCGGGGAGATACAATGAGCAGTTCTTC
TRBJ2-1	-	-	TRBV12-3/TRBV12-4	CASSLDRVLGEQFF	TGTGCCAGCAGTTTAGACCGGGTGCTAGGTGAGCAGTTCTTC
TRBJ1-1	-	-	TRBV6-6	CASSRRGGGEAFF	TGTGCCAGCAGCCGCCGGGGGGGTGGTGAAGCTTTCTTT
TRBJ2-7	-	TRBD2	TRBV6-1	CASSAASGPLSYEQYF	TGTGCCAGCAGTGCCGCTAGCGGGCCCCTTTCCTACGAGCAGTACTTC
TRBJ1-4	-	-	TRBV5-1	CASRDTGTVNEKLFF	TGCGCCAGCAGAGACACAGGGACGGTTAATGAAAAACTGTTTTTT
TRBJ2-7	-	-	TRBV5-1	CAGSWISGHEQYF	TGCGCCGGCAGCTGGATATCGGGCCACGAGCAGTACTTC
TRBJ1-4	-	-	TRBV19	CASSVGGWREKLFF	TGTGCCAGTAGTGTGGGGGGCTGGAGAGAAAAACTGTTTTTT
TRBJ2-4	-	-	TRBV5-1	CASSNGGRENIQYF	TGCGCCAGTTCTAACGGGGGGCGCGAGAACATTCAGTACTTC
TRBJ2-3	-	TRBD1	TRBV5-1	CASSPGQGRAADTQYF	TGCGCCAGCAGCCCGGGACAGGGACGAGCGGCAGATACGCAGTATTTT
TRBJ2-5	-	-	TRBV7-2	CTSSSSVVGFAKETQYF	TGTACCAGCAGCTCGTCGGTTGTGGGATTTGCGAAAGAGACCCAGTACTTC
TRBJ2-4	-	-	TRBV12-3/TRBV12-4	CAGTSGVAKNIQYF	TGTGCCGGCACCTCGGGGGTAGCCAAAAACATTCAGTACTTC
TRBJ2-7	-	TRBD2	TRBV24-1	CATSDRLAAPYEQYF	TGTGCCACCAGTGATCGGCTAGCGGCCCCCTACGAGCAGTACTTC
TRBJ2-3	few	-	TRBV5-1	CASSLEATRRGYAYF	TGCGCCAGCAGCTTGGAGGCTACCCGACGGGGATACGCGTATTTT
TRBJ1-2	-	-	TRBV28	CASSLQGTGYTF	TGTGCCAGCAGCCTCCAGGGCACTGGCTACACCTTC
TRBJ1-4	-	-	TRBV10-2	CASSDRSNEKLFF	TGCGCCAGCAGCGACAGATCGAATGAAAAACTGTTTTTT
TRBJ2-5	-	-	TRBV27	CASSTSGAREQYF	TGTGCCAGCAGCACCTCGGGAGCTCGGGAGCAGTACTTC
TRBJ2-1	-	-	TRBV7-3	CASSGWDFSYNEQFF	TGTGCCAGCAGCGGCTGGGACTTCTCCTACAATGAGCAGTTCTTC
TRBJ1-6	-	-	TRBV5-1	CASSLGDYNSPLHF	TGCGCCAGCAGCTTGGGAGACTATAATTCACCCCTCCACTTT
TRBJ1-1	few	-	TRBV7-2	CASSFVMGNTEAFF	TGTGCCAGCAGCTTTGTGATGGGTAACACTGAAGCTTTCTTT
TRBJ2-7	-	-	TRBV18	CASSPAGGIGKQYF	TGTGCCAGCTCACCCGCGGGTGGGATTGGGAAGCAGTACTTC
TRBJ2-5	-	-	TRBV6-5	CTSSYLRIGETQYF	TGTACCAGCAGTTACCTTCGGATCGGGGAGACCCAGTACTTC
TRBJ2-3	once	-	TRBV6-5	CTSTYGAGFGTDTQYF	TGTACCAGCACCTATGGGGCAGGTTTTGGCACAGATACGCAGTATTTT